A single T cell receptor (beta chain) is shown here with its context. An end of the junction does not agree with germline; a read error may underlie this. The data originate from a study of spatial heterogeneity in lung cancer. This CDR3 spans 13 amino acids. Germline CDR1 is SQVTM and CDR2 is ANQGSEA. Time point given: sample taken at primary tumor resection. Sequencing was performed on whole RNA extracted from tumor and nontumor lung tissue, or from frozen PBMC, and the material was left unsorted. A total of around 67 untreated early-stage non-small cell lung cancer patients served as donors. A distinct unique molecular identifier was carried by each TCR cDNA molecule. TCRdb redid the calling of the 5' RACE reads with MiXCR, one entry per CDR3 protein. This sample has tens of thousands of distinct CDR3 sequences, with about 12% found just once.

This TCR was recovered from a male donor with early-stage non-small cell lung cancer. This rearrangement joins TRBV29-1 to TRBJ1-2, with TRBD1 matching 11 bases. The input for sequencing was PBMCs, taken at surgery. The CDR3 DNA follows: TGCAGCGTTGAGGACAGGGGGCACTATGGCCACACCTTC. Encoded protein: CSVEDRGHYGHTF.